This entry lists 5 T cell receptor beta chains sequenced from one sample in a study of cytomegalovirus exposure and HLA in healthy donors. With 60 Vbeta and 13 Jbeta primers, the PCR was carried out. This table comes from immunoSEQ multiplex PCR, and its TCRdb copy is limited to in-frame clones, with some not included. The sample records 150,000 or so clones, almost 85% being singletons. Sequenced sample: PBMCs. The receptors here all came from a middle-aged woman in good health and CMV-seronegative.

V and J are TRBV6-5 and TRBJ2-7; 9 nucleotides match TRBD2. V shed 2 bases, J shed 1 base, and the junction held 3 bases outside the gene matches. CDR3 length: 15 residues. Germline assignment: CDR1 MNHEY and CDR2 SVGAGI. CDR3 protein: CASSYEAGGSYEQYF. The DNA for the CDR3 is TGTGCCAGCAGTTACGAGGCGGGAGGGTCCTACGAGCAGTACTTC.

The CDR3 spells CASTDRRTGSPYEQYF. The CDR3 nucleotides read TGTGCCAGCACCGACCGGAGGACAGGGAGCCCCTACGAGCAGTACTTC. J is TRBJ2-7 and V is TRBV28, with 8 bases lining up with TRBD1. In germline, CDR1 is MDHEN, CDR2 SYDVKM. There are 16 residues in the CDR3. V lost 7 bases, J lost 2 bases, and 13 bases stayed unmatched.

The chain joins TRBV7-3 to TRBJ2-2; 9 positions agree with TRBD2. Trimming took 5 bases from V and 4 from J; bases not matched to a gene: 11. CDR1 is SGHTA, CDR2 FQGTGA, per germline. This CDR3 contains 17 residues. The CDR3 spells CASSLPWGREGTGELFF. In nucleotides, the CDR3 is TGTGCCAGCAGCCTCCCCTGGGGGCGGGAGGGCACCGGGGAGCTGTTTTTT.

Comment on this clone: The sample contains more than one DNA sequence encoding this CDR3. V is TRBV5-1 and J is TRBJ2-5; 7 positions agree with TRBD2. CDR1 and CDR2 from the germline V gene are SGHRS and YFSETQ. The V segment lost 1 base and the J segment 4 bases; nucleotides outside the gene matches: 1. The length of the CDR3 is 13 residues. CDR3 sequence (DNA): TGCGCCAGCAGCTTGAGACTAGCAGAGACCCAGTACTTC. Protein product: CASSLRLAETQYF.

The V call is TRBV18, the J call TRBJ1-5; 7 bases align to TRBD1. CDR3 size: 14 residues. Per the germline V gene, CDR1 is KGHSH and CDR2 is LQKENI. The J segment lost 6 bases and the V segment lost 6 bases, leaving 8 bases of the junction unmatched. The CDR3 DNA is TGTGCCAGCTCGCCTGACAGGGAGGCTCAGCCCCAGCATTTT. Translation: CASSPDREAQPQHF.